The rows below give T cell receptor beta chains drawn from one sample of a study of shared clonotypes between healthy human individuals. Sequencing was performed with immunoSEQ multiplex PCR; in TCRdb, only in-frame clones are kept and a portion is missing. In the table there are approximately 940,000 clones, less than 85% of which are singletons. The sequencing input was memory CD4+ T cells sorted from blood. These receptor sequences come from a man aged 18 to 29 in good health. Each CDR3 is given with its conserved first and last residue. D genes are given only for firm matches. Clone size is not always given. Where it is, it says once, few, many or a class for expanded clones.

J gene	D gene	CDR3 length	V gene	clone size	CDR3 DNA	CDR3 protein
TRBJ2-7	-	14	TRBV6-1	-	TGTGCCAGCAGTGAAGTGGCATTTACCTACGAGCAGTACTTC	CASSEVAFTYEQYF
TRBJ1-1	TRBD1	13	TRBV7-9	-	TGTGCCAGCACCCGAGGACAGGCAACTGAAGCTTTCTTT	CASTRGQATEAFF
TRBJ2-7	TRBD1	14	TRBV5-8	-	TGTGCCAGCATCCGGGACAGGGGGCGCGGGCAGCAGTACTTC	CASIRDRGRGQQYF
TRBJ2-3	-	14	TRBV5-1	-	TGCGCCAGCACTCTCGGGGGTAGCCTTACTACGCAGTATTTT	CASTLGGSLTTQYF
TRBJ2-7	-	13	TRBV18	-	TGTGCCAGCTCACGCACGAGGGACCACGAGCAGTACTTC	CASSRTRDHEQYF
TRBJ1-2	-	12	TRBV7-9	-	TGTGCCAGCAGCTTAGAAGGGGGTGGCTACACCTTC	CASSLEGGGYTF
TRBJ1-1	-	16	TRBV5-4	-	TGTGCCAGCAGCTTGGCCTTTACAGGGAGGAACACTGAAGCTTTCTTT	CASSLAFTGRNTEAFF
TRBJ2-1	-	17	TRBV25-1	-	TGTGCCAGCAGTGAATCCCCATCGAAGGGTTGGCACAATGAGCAGTTCTTC	CASSESPSKGWHNEQFF
TRBJ1-1	-	14	TRBV4-1	-	TGCGCCAGCAGCCAACCCGACCGGACAGCTGAAGCTTTCTTT	CASSQPDRTAEAFF
TRBJ2-7	TRBD1	15	TRBV6-4	-	TGTGCCAGCAGTGAATCGCCAGGGGGCCTGGTGGAGCAGTACTTC	CASSESPGGLVEQYF
TRBJ1-2	TRBD1	15	TRBV7-9	few	TGTGCCAGCAGCCCGGGACAGGGATCACGGCATGGCTACACCTTC	CASSPGQGSRHGYTF
TRBJ2-5	-	12	TRBV7-7	-	TGTGCTAGCAGTCACCCCGGAGAGACCCAGTACTTC	CASSHPGETQYF
TRBJ2-5	-	15	TRBV7-2	-	TGTGCCAGCAGCCAAATCCGCCAAGTAGGGGAGACCCAGTACTTC	CASSQIRQVGETQYF
TRBJ1-6	-	16	TRBV19	-	TGTGCCGGCGACGGGGGCAGGATCTCCTATAATTCACCCCTCCACTTT	CAGDGGRISYNSPLHF
TRBJ2-2	TRBD1	15	TRBV11-2	-	TGTGCCAGCAGGACGGGACAGGGATACACCGGGGAGCTGTTTTTT	CASRTGQGYTGELFF
TRBJ2-7	TRBD1	13	TRBV7-2	-	TGTGCCAGCAGCTATGGACAGGGGCGAGAGCAGTACTTC	CASSYGQGREQYF
TRBJ1-3	-	15	TRBV6-5	once	TGTGCCAGCAGTTACTCATCGGCAGGGGGAAACACCATATATTTT	CASSYSSAGGNTIYF
TRBJ2-3	TRBD2	15	TRBV7-2	-	TGTGCCAGCAGCATTAGCGGGAGGGGCACAGATACGCAGTATTTT	CASSISGRGTDTQYF
TRBJ1-6	-	14	TRBV7-9	-	TGTGCCAGCAGCTTAATACAGGATAATTCACCCCTCCACTTT	CASSLIQDNSPLHF
TRBJ2-7	TRBD2	13	TRBV4-1	-	TGCGCCAGCAGCCAGAGGGAGGGTACCGAGCAGTACTTC	CASSQREGTEQYF
TRBJ2-2	TRBD2	15	TRBV30	-	TGTGCCTGGAGCCCGCTTAGCGGGAGTGCCGGGGAGCTGTTTTTT	CAWSPLSGSAGELFF
TRBJ2-3	-	14	TRBV2	-	TGTGCCAGCAGTGCCGTGGCTAGCACAGATACGCAGTATTTT	CASSAVASTDTQYF
TRBJ1-1	-	14	TRBV6-6	many	TGTGCCAGCAGCCTACAGGGATTCGGGACTGAAGCTTTCTTT	CASSLQGFGTEAFF